Listed below are T cell receptor beta chains from one sample, sequenced in a study of cytomegalovirus exposure and HLA in healthy donors. Using immunoSEQ multiplex PCR, the repertoire was profiled, and TCRdb retains in-frame clones only, with some absent. This table holds 95,000 to 150,000 clones, over 70% found once. What was sequenced was PBMCs. Source of these receptors: a man aged 40-55 years in good health and CMV-seropositive. Each CDR3 is given with its conserved first and last residue. A D gene is named only where the DNA matches it firmly. Not every row has a clone size; where given, it reads once, few, many or a size class.

j_call	clone_size	v_call	d_call	cdr3_length	cdr3_aa	cdr3_nt
TRBJ2-2	.	TRBV28	TRBD2	16	CASRPTSGRGTGELFF	TGTGCCAGCAGGCCAACTAGCGGGAGAGGTACCGGGGAGCTGTTTTTT
TRBJ2-2	.	TRBV11-2	.	14	CASNLGQITGELFF	TGTGCCAGCAACTTGGGGCAGATCACCGGGGAGCTGTTTTTT
TRBJ1-2	.	TRBV15	.	13	CATGSRGDYGYTF	TGTGCCACCGGCTCGCGGGGAGACTATGGCTACACCTTC
TRBJ1-4	.	TRBV11-2	TRBD1	15	CASSSRTGDNEKLFF	TGTGCCAGCAGCTCGCGGACAGGAGATAATGAAAAACTGTTTTTT
TRBJ1-5	few	TRBV6-5	TRBD1	15	CASSIRQGYNQPQHF	TGTGCCAGCAGCATAAGACAGGGATATAATCAGCCCCAGCATTTT
TRBJ2-7	.	TRBV5-5	TRBD1	16	CASSLTGTGGSYEQYF	TGTGCCAGCAGCTTGACCGGGACAGGGGGCTCCTACGAGCAGTACTTC
TRBJ1-2	.	TRBV6-5	.	12	CASRESGYGYTF	TGTGCCAGCAGGGAATCGGGCTATGGCTACACCTTC
TRBJ2-5	.	TRBV6-1	.	13	CASSSLTQETQYF	TGTGCCAGCAGTTCTCTCACTCAAGAGACCCAGTACTTC
TRBJ2-2	.	TRBV30	.	15	CAWSERAVLTGELFF	TGTGCCTGGAGTGAGAGGGCAGTACTTACCGGGGAGCTGTTTTTT
TRBJ2-2	.	TRBV4-3	.	15	CASSQDAGYTGELFF	TGCGCCAGCAGCCAAGACGCCGGGTACACCGGGGAGCTGTTTTTT
TRBJ1-5	.	TRBV6-6	.	15	CASRTATGFNQPQHF	TGTGCCAGCAGGACCGCTACAGGGTTCAATCAGCCCCAGCATTTT
TRBJ2-7	.	TRBV5-4	.	15	CASSLGGGQLYEQYF	TGTGCCAGCAGCTTGGGGGGAGGCCAGCTTTACGAGCAGTACTTC
TRBJ2-7	.	TRBV14	TRBD1	14	CASSHPGQGYEQYF	TGTGCCAGCAGCCACCCAGGACAGGGCTACGAGCAGTACTTC
TRBJ2-4	.	TRBV6-5	.	15	CASSYSPVAKNIQYF	TGTGCCAGCAGTTACAGCCCCGTAGCCAAAAACATTCAGTACTTC
TRBJ2-7	.	TRBV27	.	14	CASSAVTSSYEQYF	TGTGCCAGCAGTGCCGTCACTTCTTCCTACGAGCAGTACTTC
TRBJ1-2	.	TRBV6-5	.	14	CASSYSGVNYGYTF	TGTGCCAGCAGTTACTCAGGAGTTAACTATGGCTACACCTTC
TRBJ1-1	.	TRBV5-4	TRBD1	14	CASRRTGEGTEAFF	TGTGCCAGCAGACGGACAGGGGAGGGGACTGAAGCTTTCTTT
TRBJ2-7	.	TRBV4-1	TRBD1	15	CASSQAGQGADEQYF	TGCGCCAGCAGCCAGGCGGGACAGGGGGCGGACGAGCAGTACTTC
TRBJ1-5	.	TRBV10-3	TRBD1	14	CAISGGQGRQPQHF	TGTGCCATCAGTGGAGGACAGGGTCGACAGCCCCAGCATTTT
TRBJ2-2	.	TRBV25-1	.	14	CASRSSGNTGELFF	TGTGCCAGCAGGAGCTCTGGTAACACCGGGGAGCTGTTTTTT
TRBJ2-1	.	TRBV29-1	.	14	CSVEWGSGLDEQFF	TGCAGCGTTGAGTGGGGAAGCGGTTTAGATGAGCAGTTCTTC
TRBJ2-5	.	TRBV15	.	12	CATSRPGETQYF	TGTGCCACCAGCAGACCAGGGGAGACCCAGTACTTC
TRBJ2-4	few	TRBV6-1	.	15	CASSEATLAKNIQYF	TGTGCCAGCAGTGAAGCGACTTTAGCCAAAAACATTCAGTACTTC
TRBJ1-5	few	TRBV21-1	.	14	CARAPKPNDQPQHF	TGTGCCAGAGCCCCTAAACCGAACGATCAGCCCCAGCATTTT
TRBJ2-5	.	TRBV27	TRBD2	16	CASSPQRGGGQETQYF	TGTGCCAGCAGTCCCCAGCGGGGGGGAGGCCAAGAGACCCAGTACTTC
TRBJ1-6	.	TRBV7-9	.	16	CASSLVIGAEGSPLHF	TGTGCCAGCAGCTTAGTGATAGGGGCAGAAGGCTCACCCCTCCACTTT
TRBJ1-1	.	TRBV20-1	.	10	CRGGGTEAFF	TGCAGGGGGGGAGGAACTGAAGCTTTCTTT
TRBJ2-7	.	TRBV28	TRBD1	15	CASSPPGQGAYEQYF	TGTGCCAGCAGTCCCCCGGGACAGGGGGCTTACGAGCAGTACTTC
TRBJ2-2	once	TRBV9	TRBD1	17	CASSLRTGKINTGELFF	TGTGCCAGCAGCTTACGGACAGGGAAAATAAACACCGGGGAGCTGTTTTTT
TRBJ2-7	.	TRBV9	TRBD1	13	CASSVAGGDEQYF	TGTGCCAGCAGCGTAGCAGGGGGCGACGAGCAGTACTTC
TRBJ2-3	.	TRBV5-1	.	17	CASSLAKVQGQGDTQYF	TGCGCCAGCAGCTTGGCCAAAGTACAGGGTCAAGGAGATACGCAGTATTTT
TRBJ2-7	.	TRBV6-6	.	13	CASSRVEGHEQYF	TGTGCCAGCAGTAGGGTCGAGGGCCACGAGCAGTACTTC
TRBJ2-1	.	TRBV29-1	TRBD1	15	CSVDRTGASYNEQFF	TGCAGCGTTGATAGAACAGGGGCCTCCTACAATGAGCAGTTCTTC
TRBJ2-1	.	TRBV7-8	TRBD2	14	CASRRGLESNEQFF	TGTGCCAGCAGACGGGGACTAGAAAGCAATGAGCAGTTCTTC
TRBJ1-1	.	TRBV5-6	TRBD1	13	CASSLVGDREAFF	TGTGCCAGCAGCTTGGTCGGGGACAGAGAAGCTTTCTTT
TRBJ2-5	.	TRBV27	TRBD2	17	CASSPPGTSGYQETQYF	TGTGCCAGCAGTCCCCCTGGAACTAGCGGGTACCAAGAGACCCAGTACTTC
TRBJ1-4	.	TRBV19	TRBD1	15	CASSTLDRDKGKLFF	TGTGCCAGTAGTACCCTCGACAGGGACAAAGGAAAACTGTTTTTT
TRBJ1-5	.	TRBV19	.	12	CASSINRSPQHF	TGTGCCAGTAGTATAAACAGAAGCCCCCAGCATTTT
TRBJ2-1	.	TRBV7-6	.	14	CASSYRASGDEQFF	TGTGCCAGCAGTTACAGGGCTTCGGGTGATGAGCAGTTCTTC
TRBJ1-2	.	TRBV5-4	TRBD1	15	CASSSRDRGNYGYTF	TGTGCCAGCAGCTCCCGGGACAGGGGGAACTATGGCTACACCTTC
TRBJ2-1	.	TRBV29-1	TRBD2	15	CSARTSSPMGGEQFF	TGCAGCGCCAGGACTAGCAGCCCGATGGGGGGGGAGCAGTTCTTC
TRBJ2-7	.	TRBV4-2	.	17	CASSQDLGTDNSYEQYF	TGTGCCAGCAGCCAAGATCTTGGTACAGATAACTCCTACGAGCAGTACTTC
TRBJ2-5	.	TRBV5-4	TRBD2	15	CASSSSGGAQETQYF	TGTGCCAGCAGCTCTAGCGGGGGGGCCCAAGAGACCCAGTACTTC
TRBJ2-7	once	TRBV7-2	.	14	CASSLYRDTYEQYF	TGTGCCAGCAGCTTATACCGGGACACCTACGAGCAGTACTTC
TRBJ2-3	few	TRBV9	.	13	CASSQTAPDTQYF	TGTGCCAGCAGCCAAACCGCGCCAGATACGCAGTATTTT
TRBJ1-5	.	TRBV30	TRBD1	13	CAWSEQGNQPQHF	TGTGCCTGGAGTGAACAGGGGAATCAGCCCCAGCATTTT
TRBJ1-5	.	TRBV10-2	.	14	CASSESRAAQPQHF	TGCGCCAGCAGTGAGTCCCGTGCGGCTCAGCCCCAGCATTTT
TRBJ2-7	.	TRBV19	.	13	CASREAGTPSQYF	TGTGCCAGTAGGGAAGCCGGGACTCCCAGTCAGTACTTC
TRBJ1-4	.	TRBV5-5	.	15	CASSLAGTTNEKLFF	TGTGCCAGCAGCTTGGCCGGGACAACTAATGAAAAACTGTTTTTT
TRBJ2-3	.	TRBV5-1	.	16	CASISDRYSSTDTQYF	TGCGCCAGCATCAGCGACCGATACTCAAGCACAGATACGCAGTATTTT
TRBJ2-1	once	TRBV28	TRBD2	15	CASSLVAGPYNEQFF	TGTGCCAGCAGTTTAGTAGCGGGTCCCTACAATGAGCAGTTCTTC
TRBJ2-5	.	TRBV30	.	12	CAWALKAETQYF	TGTGCCTGGGCTCTGAAAGCGGAGACCCAGTACTTC
TRBJ1-2	.	TRBV6-5	.	14	CASRGQGLNYGYTF	TGTGCCAGCCGGGGACAAGGCTTGAACTATGGCTACACCTTC